This is a list of T cell receptor beta chains from one sample in a study of vaccination and CD4 T cells after COVID-19. Their target antigens are unknown. TCRdb passed the PCR reads through MiXCR, listing each CDR3 protein once. The table lists thousands of distinct CDR3 sequences, around 80% of them singletons. Sequenced: CD4+ T cells from blood, cultured in vitro. The receptors originated from a human donor who had recovered from COVID-19. The CDR3 runs from the conserved cysteine through the conserved F or W. The D gene is left open where the match is weak. A row's size may be missing; if present it is once, few, many or a size class.

TRBJ1-6,.,TRBV6-5,.,CASSYMGSPLHF,TGTGCCAGCAGTTACATGGGTTCACCCCTCCACTTT
TRBJ1-6,.,TRBV11-2,.,CASTPIKGVGSPLHF,TGTGCCAGCACCCCGATTAAGGGGGTAGGCTCACCCCTCCACTTT
TRBJ1-1,.,TRBV20-1,.,CSARKGNSEAFF,TGCAGTGCTAGAAAGGGTAACAGTGAAGCTTTCTTT
TRBJ2-2,.,TRBV19,TRBD1,CASSRQGAYTGELFF,TGTGCCAGTAGTAGACAGGGGGCTTACACCGGGGAGCTGTTTTTT
TRBJ2-2,.,TRBV20-1,TRBD1,CSAGQGTGELFF,TGCAGTGCTGGACAGGGGACCGGGGAGCTGTTTTTT
TRBJ1-5,few,TRBV6-1,.,CASSLFGGAGQPQHF,TGTGCCAGCAGTCTCTTCGGGGGCGCGGGACAGCCCCAGCATTTT
TRBJ1-2,large,TRBV20-1,.,CSARTHSGYGYTF,TGCAGTGCTAGGACCCACAGCGGCTATGGCTACACCTTC
TRBJ1-5,.,TRBV12-3/TRBV12-4,.,CASSSGTPKNQPQHF,TGTGCCAGCAGTTCCGGGACACCGAAAAATCAGCCCCAGCATTTT
TRBJ2-2,.,TRBV24-1,TRBD2,CATSATPGGGSNTGELFF,TGTGCCACCAGCGCTACTCCGGGGGGGGGATCGAACACCGGGGAGCTGTTTTTT
TRBJ1-2,.,TRBV6-1,TRBD1,CASSFDRVYGYTF,TGTGCCAGCAGCTTCGACAGGGTCTATGGCTACACCTTC
TRBJ1-5,.,TRBV7-9,.,CASSPGRGESNQPQHF,TGTGCCAGCAGCCCCGGGAGAGGGGAGAGCAATCAGCCCCAGCATTTT
TRBJ1-2,.,TRBV10-3,TRBD1,CAVGTGASHGYTF,TGTGCCGTAGGGACAGGGGCTTCTCATGGCTACACCTTC
TRBJ2-1,few,TRBV6-1,.,CASSRRGRTYNEQFF,TGTGCCAGCTCCCGGAGGGGTAGGACCTACAATGAGCAGTTCTTC
TRBJ1-5,.,TRBV6-2/TRBV6-3,TRBD1,CASSSGGAGGQPQHF,TGTGCCAGCAGTTCAGGGGGCGCGGGTGGTCAGCCCCAGCATTTT
TRBJ1-2,.,TRBV20-1,.,CSATYQRVTGILPYGYTF,TGCAGTGCTACTTACCAACGTGTTACAGGGATACTCCCTTATGGCTACACCTTC
TRBJ2-7,.,TRBV20-1,TRBD1,CSARRLRDRGNEQYF,TGCAGTGCTAGGCGACTTCGGGACAGGGGAAACGAGCAGTACTTC
TRBJ2-1,few,TRBV7-3,TRBD2,CASSLTSAGYNEQFF,TGTGCCAGCAGCTTGACTAGCGCCGGATACAATGAGCAGTTCTTC
TRBJ1-1,.,TRBV7-2,.,CASSLRPAPTEAFF,TGTGCCAGCAGCTTACGGCCCGCGCCCACTGAAGCTTTCTTT
TRBJ2-2,.,TRBV10-2,TRBD1,CASSPGTGGNGELFF,TGCGCCAGCAGTCCCGGGACAGGGGGTAACGGGGAGCTGTTTTTT
TRBJ1-2,.,TRBV20-1,.,CSAREERGYGYTF,TGCAGTGCTAGAGAAGAACGGGGCTATGGCTACACCTTC
TRBJ2-7,large,TRBV2,.,CASTFLNGEQYF,TGTGCCAGCACTTTTCTCAATGGGGAGCAGTACTTC
TRBJ1-1,once,TRBV6-2/TRBV6-3,.,CVSSAAYLEAFF,TGTGTCAGCAGTGCAGCCTACCTTGAAGCTTTCTTT
TRBJ1-2,.,TRBV6-1,TRBD1,CASSPRQGQEYGYTF,TGTGCCAGCAGCCCTCGACAGGGGCAGGAATATGGCTACACCTTC
TRBJ2-2,once,TRBV2,.,CASSEGYNGELFF,TGTGCCAGCAGTGAAGGGTATAACGGGGAGCTGTTTTTT
TRBJ1-2,.,TRBV7-6,.,CASSLGGGEFYGYTF,TGTGCCAGCAGCTTGGGGGGAGGGGAGTTCTATGGCTACACCTTC
TRBJ1-5,.,TRBV15,TRBD1,CATSRVRTGVGQPQHF,TGTGCCACCAGCAGAGTCCGGACAGGGGTAGGTCAGCCCCAGCATTTT
TRBJ2-3,.,TRBV20-1,.,CSAGFGLTDTQYF,TGCAGTGCTGGGTTCGGACTCACAGATACGCAGTATTTT
TRBJ2-2,.,TRBV4-2,.,CASSQAGGGTGELFF,TGTGCCAGCAGCCAAGCCGGGGGTGGCACCGGGGAGCTGTTTTTT
TRBJ1-2,.,TRBV27,TRBD1,CASSSLRQGYRGYTF,TGTGCCAGCAGTTCCCTAAGACAGGGGTATAGAGGCTACACCTTC
TRBJ1-1,.,TRBV12-3/TRBV12-4,.,CASSLAEETEAFF,TGTGCCAGCAGTTTAGCGGAGGAAACTGAAGCTTTCTTT
TRBJ1-1,.,TRBV7-2,TRBD1,CASSLAAGGRTEAFF,TGTGCCAGCAGCTTAGCCGCAGGGGGCCGAACTGAAGCTTTCTTT
TRBJ2-7,.,TRBV30,.,CAWRPRGRLLGEQYF,TGTGCCTGGAGGCCGAGGGGGAGGTTACTAGGCGAGCAGTACTTC
TRBJ2-5,.,TRBV7-9,.,CASSLGLNTETQYF,TGTGCCAGCAGCTTGGGGCTGAATACGGAGACCCAGTACTTC
TRBJ2-7,.,TRBV7-9,.,CASRYDGSYEQYF,TGCGCCAGCAGATACGACGGGTCCTACGAGCAGTACTTC
TRBJ1-2,.,TRBV12-3/TRBV12-4,.,CASSLKGPSRFHGYTF,TGTGCCAGCAGTTTAAAGGGTCCCTCAAGATTTCATGGCTACACCTTC
TRBJ1-2,.,TRBV24-1,.,CATTSGYDGYTF,TGTGCCACCACGTCAGGGTATGATGGCTACACCTTC
TRBJ1-4,few,TRBV12-3/TRBV12-4,TRBD1,CASSAGTGSEKLFF,TGTGCCAGCAGCGCCGGGACAGGAAGCGAAAAACTGTTTTTT
TRBJ1-2,.,TRBV12-3/TRBV12-4,.,CASRMGGARLGGYTF,TGTGCCAGCAGAATGGGGGGGGCGCGTTTGGGTGGCTACACCTTC
TRBJ1-2,.,TRBV6-4,.,CASSGRGSTNYGYTF,TGTGCCAGCAGTGGGAGGGGCAGTACTAACTATGGCTACACCTTC
TRBJ1-4,.,TRBV6-1,TRBD1,CASNLQGSKLFF,TGTGCCAGCAACTTACAGGGGTCAAAACTGTTTTTT
TRBJ1-2,large,TRBV6-1,.,CASSVPGTLAGYTF,TGTGCCAGCAGTGTCCCCGGGACTCTGGCAGGCTACACCTTC
TRBJ2-3,.,TRBV7-9,.,CASSLAGGYTDTQYF,TGTGCCAGCAGCTTAGCGGGGGGTTACACAGATACGCAGTATTTT
TRBJ1-6,.,TRBV6-1,.,CATMARPPHYNSPLHF,TGTGCCACCATGGCCCGGCCGCCACATTATAATTCACCCCTCCACTTT